These 6 T cell receptor beta chains were all obtained from the same sample, sequenced in a study of early T cells in non-severe SARS-CoV-2 infection (dated by TCRdb to the early 2020s). The library was made by 5' RACE. The sequencer listed for this sample is NextSeq 500. Starting from the raw public reads, TCRdb applied fastp trimming at Q25, assembled clones with MiXCR and retained in-frame beta chains. Each record represents a unique CDR3 protein, reported with the most common genes and DNA among its rows. Recorded for this sample are roughly 75,000 distinct CDR3 sequences; roughly 9.6% of them occurred a single time. The ten most abundant clones make up 4.5% to 5% of the sample. Sequencing used whole blood. Receptors originate from an adult who was a healthcare worker with PCR-confirmed SARS-CoV-2 infection or an uninfected control (not recorded which).

The J gene is TRBJ1-5, the V gene TRBV27; D is undetermined. The CDR3 loop spans 13 amino acids. The germline V gene encodes CDR1 MNHEY and CDR2 SMNVEV (reference sequence). V was trimmed by 2 bases and J by 9 bases, leaving 11 bases between them. CDR3 DNA: TGTGCCAGCAGTTTAGCAAAGTCCTTGCCCCAGCATTTT. It specifies CASSLAKSLPQHF.

This clonotype was seen many times. V gene TRBV5-1 combines with J gene TRBJ2-1, with TRBD2 identical over 11 bases. The CDR3 extends over 16 amino acids. CDR1 SGHRS and CDR2 YFSETQ come from the germline V gene. Losses at the gene ends were 0 bases for V and 4 bases for J; bases not matched to a gene: 3. As DNA, the CDR3 is TGCGCCAGCAGCTTGGTAGCGGGAGGGGTATACAATGAGCAGTTCTTC. Protein sequence: CASSLVAGGVYNEQFF.

Many counts were recorded for this clonotype. The V call is TRBV5-4, the J call TRBJ2-1; TRBD2 aligns across 7 bases. After removal of 4 bases from V and 7 bases from J, the junction contained 14 bases not matched to a gene. Germline CDR1 and CDR2: SGHNT and YYREEE (reference sequence). This CDR3 contains 16 residues. CDR3 in DNA: TGTGCCAGCAGCCGTCCGGCTAGCGGTCCCGGTAATGAGCAGTTCTTC. Amino acids: CASSRPASGPGNEQFF. Drawing the rest from reference TRBV5-4 and TRBJ2-1, the complete variable domain is ETGVTQSPTHLIKTRGQQVTLRCSSQSGHNTVSWYQQALGQGPQFIFQYYREEENGRGNFPPRFSGLQFPNYSSELNVNALELDDSALYLCASSRPASGPGNEQFFGPGTRLTVL.

Ten or more counts support this clonotype. The chain uses TRBV7-6 and TRBJ2-1; 9 bases are a match to TRBD2. Germline CDR1 is SGHVS and CDR2 is FNYEAQ. The CDR3 runs to 16 residues. V lost 1 base and J lost 5; bases outside the gene matches: 6. CDR3 nucleotides: TGTGCCAGCAGCTTAGGACTAGCGGAACTACACAATGAGCAGTTCTTC. The encoded protein is CASSLGLAELHNEQFF. Full variable domain (missing parts from reference TRBV7-6 and TRBJ2-1): GAGVSQSPRYKVTKRGQDVALRCDPISGHVSLYWYRQALGQGPEFLTYFNYEAQQDKSGLPNDRFSAERPEGSISTLTIQRTEQRDSAMYRCASSLGLAELHNEQFFGPGTRLTVL.

A few counts support this clonotype. This sequence joins TRBV7-9 and TRBJ2-1; D may be TRBD1 (5 bases). The CDR3 is made up of 17 amino acids. Trimming removed 5 bases at V and 8 bases at J, with 25 bases between. Germline V gene sequence: CDR1 SEHNR, CDR2 FQNEAQ (reference sequence). CDR3 in amino acids: CASSPSKGNLHGDEQFF. DNA of the CDR3: TGTGCCAGCAGCCCCTCCAAGGGGAACCTTCATGGGGATGAGCAGTTCTTC.

This clonotype was seen ten or more times. CDR3 region: CASRGQSRNGYTF. In DNA, the CDR3 is TGTGCCAGCAGGGGACAGTCAAGGAATGGCTACACCTTC. The rearrangement uses TRBV6-2 or TRBV6-3 and TRBJ1-2; 7 positions match TRBD1. V lost 6 bases to trimming and J lost 6 bases; unmatched junction nucleotides: 7. Germline lookup yields CDR1 MNHEY and CDR2 SVGEGT. The CDR3 has 13 amino acids.